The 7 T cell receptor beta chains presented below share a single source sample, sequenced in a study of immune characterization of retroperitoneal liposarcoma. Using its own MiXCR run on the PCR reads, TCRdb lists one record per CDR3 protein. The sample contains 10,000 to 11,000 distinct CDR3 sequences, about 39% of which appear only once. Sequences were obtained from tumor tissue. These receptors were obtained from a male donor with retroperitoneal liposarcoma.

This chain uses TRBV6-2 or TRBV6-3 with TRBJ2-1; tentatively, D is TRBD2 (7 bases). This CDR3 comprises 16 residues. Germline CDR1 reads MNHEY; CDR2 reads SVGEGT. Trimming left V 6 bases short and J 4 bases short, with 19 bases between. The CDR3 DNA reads TGTGCCAGCAGGACCCCCCGGGGAGGGGGATACAATGAGCAGTTCTTC. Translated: CASRTPRGGGYNEQFF.

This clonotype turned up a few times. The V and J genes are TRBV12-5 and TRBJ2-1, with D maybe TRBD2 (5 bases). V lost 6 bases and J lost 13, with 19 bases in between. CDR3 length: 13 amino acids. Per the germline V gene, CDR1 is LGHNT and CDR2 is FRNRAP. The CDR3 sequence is CASGEGWGETQFF. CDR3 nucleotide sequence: TGTGCTAGTGGGGAAGGGTGGGGAGAGACCCAGTTCTTC.

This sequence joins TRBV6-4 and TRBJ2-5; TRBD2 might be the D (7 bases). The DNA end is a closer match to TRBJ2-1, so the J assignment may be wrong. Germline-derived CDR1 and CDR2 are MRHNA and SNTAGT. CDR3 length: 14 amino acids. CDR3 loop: CASSRGGHRNEQFF. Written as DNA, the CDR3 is TGTGCCAGCAGTAGGGGGGGACATCGAAACGAGCAGTTCTTC.

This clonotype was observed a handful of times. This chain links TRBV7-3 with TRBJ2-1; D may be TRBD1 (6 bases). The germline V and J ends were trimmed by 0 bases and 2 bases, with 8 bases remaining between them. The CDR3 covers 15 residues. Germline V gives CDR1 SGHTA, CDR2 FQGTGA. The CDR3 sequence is CASSLTGGTYNEQFF. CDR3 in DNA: TGTGCCAGCAGCTTAACAGGGGGAACCTACAATGAGCAGTTCTTC.

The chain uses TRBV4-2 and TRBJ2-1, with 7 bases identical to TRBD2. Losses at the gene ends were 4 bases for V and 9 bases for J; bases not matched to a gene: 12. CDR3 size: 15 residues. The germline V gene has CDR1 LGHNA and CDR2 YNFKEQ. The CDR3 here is CASSPESDGRPEQFF. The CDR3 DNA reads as TGTGCCAGCAGCCCTGAATCTGACGGGAGGCCTGAGCAGTTCTTC.

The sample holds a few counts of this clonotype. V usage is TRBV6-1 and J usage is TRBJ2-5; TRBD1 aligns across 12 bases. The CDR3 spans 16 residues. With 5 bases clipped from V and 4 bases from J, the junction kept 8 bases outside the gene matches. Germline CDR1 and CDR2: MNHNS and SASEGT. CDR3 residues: CASSNEGTGGTETQYF. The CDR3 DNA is TGTGCCAGCAGTAACGAGGGGACAGGGGGCACAGAGACCCAGTACTTC.

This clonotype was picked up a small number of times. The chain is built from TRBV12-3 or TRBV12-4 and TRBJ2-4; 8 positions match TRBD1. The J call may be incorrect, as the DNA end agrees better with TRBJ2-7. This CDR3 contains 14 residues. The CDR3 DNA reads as TGTGCCAGCAGTTTTGGGACAGGCTTCTACGAGCAGTACTTC. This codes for CASSFGTGFYEQYF.